This paragraph covers one TCR beta chain sequence. Its matching antigen is unknown. This sample is drawn from a study of T cell responses to AZD1222 COVID-19 vaccine. The study, taken as a whole, reports: Only a handful of AZD1222 recipients were seropositive at baseline. Clonal diversity may have been underestimated, and the donors were mostly white British, with more females than males.

Trimming shortened V by 4 bases and J by 2 bases, and 15 bases separated the two germline ends. The CDR3 has 17 amino acids. Germline V gene lookup returns CDR1 LNHDA and CDR2 SQIVND (reference sequence). The protocol was immunoSEQ multiplex PCR, while the TCRdb copy is restricted to in-frame clones and leaves out a portion. The table lists about 97,000 clones, 70% to 90% of them singletons, with approximately 1.3% in the top ten. Sequences were derived from peripheral blood, sampled on day 0 of AZD1222 vaccination. The clonotype comes from an adult in good health. The gene calls are TRBV19 and TRBJ2-6, with a tentative D call TRBD1 (7 bases). The CDR3, as DNA: TGTGCCAGTAGTAAGGCCAGGGGGGTTGCTGGGGCCAACGTCCTGACTTTC. This encodes CASSKARGVAGANVLTF. The full variable domain, its missing parts supplied by reference TRBV19 and TRBJ2-6, is DGGITQSPKYLFRKEGQNVTLSCEQNLNHDAMYWYRQDPGQGLRLIYYSQIVNDFQKGDIAEGYSVSREKKESFPLTVTSAQKNPTAFYLCASSKARGVAGANVLTFGAGSRLTVL.